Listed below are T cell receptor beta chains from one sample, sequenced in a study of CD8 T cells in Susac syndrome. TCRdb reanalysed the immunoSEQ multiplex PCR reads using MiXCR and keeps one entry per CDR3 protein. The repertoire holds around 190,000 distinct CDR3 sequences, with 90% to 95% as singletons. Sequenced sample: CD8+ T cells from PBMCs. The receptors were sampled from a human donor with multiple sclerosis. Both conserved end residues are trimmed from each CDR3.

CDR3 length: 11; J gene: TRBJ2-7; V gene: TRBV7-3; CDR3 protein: ASSKDGSYEQY
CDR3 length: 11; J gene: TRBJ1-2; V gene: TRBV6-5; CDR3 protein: ASSSTRPHGYT
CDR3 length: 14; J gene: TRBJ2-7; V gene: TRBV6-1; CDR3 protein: ASTHTRHDGSYEQY
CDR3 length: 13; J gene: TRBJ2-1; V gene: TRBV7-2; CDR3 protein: ASSYRDRGYDEQF
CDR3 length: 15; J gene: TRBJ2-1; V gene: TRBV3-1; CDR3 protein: ASSQAFVGSSYNEQF
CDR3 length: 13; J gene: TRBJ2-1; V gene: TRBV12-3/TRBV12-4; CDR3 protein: ASSPPAGVSNEQF
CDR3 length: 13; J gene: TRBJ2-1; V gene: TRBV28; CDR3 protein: ASSLGTSGTNEQF
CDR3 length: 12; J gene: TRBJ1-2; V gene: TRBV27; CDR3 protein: ASSPQGGDYGYT
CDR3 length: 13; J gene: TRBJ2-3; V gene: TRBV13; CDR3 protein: ASSLEGDQWNTQY
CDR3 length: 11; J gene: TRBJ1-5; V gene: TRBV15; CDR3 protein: ATSPGGSQPQH
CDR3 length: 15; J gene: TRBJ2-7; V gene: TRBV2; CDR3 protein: ASRANRGLAGDYEQY